The 31 T cell receptor beta chains given below trace back to one sample, sequenced in a study of type 1 regulatory T cells. For these TCRs, the target antigens are not known. TCRdb reanalysed the reads using MiXCR and keeps one entry per CDR3 protein. Of about 62,000 distinct CDR3 sequences listed, 62% are singletons. The sequenced sample consisted of cultured non-Tr1 T cells, either the whole culture or a sorted T cell fraction (not recorded which). These receptors were collected from a human donor in good health.

The V gene is TRBV5-1, the J gene TRBJ2-3, with TRBD2 matching 8 bases. The CDR3 sequence is 16 residues long. Trimming removed 0 bases from V and 2 bases from J; junction bases left unmatched: 5. The germline V gene encodes CDR1 SGHRS and CDR2 YFSETQ. For the CDR3, the DNA is TGCGCCAGCAGCTTGGGAATAGCGGGAAACACAGATACGCAGTATTTT. It encodes CASSLGIAGNTDTQYF. Together with reference TRBV5-1 and TRBJ2-3, the CDR3 gives the full variable domain: KAGVTQTPRYLIKTRGQQVTLSCSPISGHRSVSWYQQTPGQGLQFLFEYFSETQRNKGNFPGRFSGRQFSNSRSEMNVSTLELGDSALYLCASSLGIAGNTDTQYFGPGTRLTVL.

The chain recombines TRBV29-1 with TRBJ2-1; D is perhaps TRBD2 (6 bases). The V gene's germline CDR1 is SQVTM and CDR2 ANQGSEA. The CDR3 runs to 13 residues. V lost 7 bases to trimming and J lost 6 bases, with 16 bases between them. The CDR3 is CSAQRAGRNEQFF. Written as DNA, the CDR3 is TGCAGCGCACAGCGCGCGGGACGCAATGAGCAGTTCTTC.

The gene calls are TRBV20-1 and TRBJ2-5; possible D gene TRBD2, 5 bases. This CDR3 comprises 16 residues. The V and J ends lost 3 bases and 1 base respectively, with 18 bases between them. Germline V gives CDR1 DFQATT, CDR2 SNEGSKA (reference sequence). DNA for the CDR3: TGCAGTGCTAGGAGGGTCCTTGCCAGAGGCCAAGAGACCCAGTACTTC. It translates to CSARRVLARGQETQYF.

The chain recombines TRBV27 with TRBJ1-2; unclear D gene. CDR1 is MNHEY and CDR2 is SMNVEV in the germline V gene (reference sequence). CDR3 length: 14 amino acids. Trimming took off 0 bases at V and 9 bases at J, with 14 bases between the two ends. CDR3 sequence (DNA): TGTGCCAGCAGTTTATCGGGTGGTTTCCTGAGCTACACCTTC. Amino acid sequence: CASSLSGGFLSYTF.

This rearrangement joins TRBV4-1 to TRBJ2-1; TRBD1 or TRBD2 may be the D gene (5 bases each). Germline CDR1 is MGHRA and CDR2 is YSYEKL. The CDR3 spans 16 residues. V was cut by 0 bases and J by 9 bases, with 18 bases left in between. This CDR3 is CASSQEGNQNGAEQFF. CDR3 bases: TGCGCCAGCAGCCAAGAAGGTAACCAAAACGGGGCTGAGCAGTTCTTC.

The rearrangement joins TRBV28 to TRBJ1-1; the D is unclear. V lost 6 bases, J lost 6 bases, and 20 bases lay in between. There are 15 residues in the CDR3. Germline V gene lookup returns CDR1 MDHEN and CDR2 SYDVKM. The CDR3 nucleotides are TGTGCCAGCAGACGAGTTACTGGCATTAGTCCTGAAGCTTTCTTT. Translated: CASRRVTGISPEAFF.

The V call is TRBV12-3 or TRBV12-4, the J call TRBJ2-3, with unresolved D. The CDR3 loop spans 13 amino acids. V was cut by 2 bases and J by 8 bases, with 11 bases left in between. The CDR3 coding sequence is TGTGCCAGCAGTTTATTAGGGTCGGGTACGCAGTATTTT. Encoded protein: CASSLLGSGTQYF.

In this sample, this clonotype turned up a few times. This chain joins TRBV7-9 and TRBJ2-1; TRBD2 aligns across 10 bases. V shed 10 bases, J shed 0 bases, and the junction held 15 bases outside the gene matches. The CDR3 runs 18 residues. Germline V lookup: CDR1 SEHNR, CDR2 FQNEAQ (reference sequence). The CDR3 sequence: CAIPPQGASGSSYNEQFF. Written as DNA, the CDR3 is TGTGCCATCCCACCTCAGGGAGCTAGCGGGAGCTCCTACAATGAGCAGTTCTTC. The full variable domain, rest sourced from reference TRBV7-9 and TRBJ2-1, is DTGVSQNPRHKITKRGQNVTFRCDPISEHNRLYWYRQTLGQGPEFLTYFQNEAQLEKSRLLSDRFSAERPKGSFSTLEIQRTEQGDSAMYLCAIPPQGASGSSYNEQFFGPGTRLTVL.

The chain is built from TRBV7-2 and TRBJ2-7, with 8 bases fitting TRBD2. V lost 0 bases, J lost 5 bases, and 6 bases stayed unmatched. The length of the CDR3 is 15 residues. CDR1 is SGHTA and CDR2 is FQGNSA in the germline V gene. CDR3 DNA: TGTGCCAGCAGCTTAGCGTCGGGGGGGTGGAACGAGCAGTACTTC. This gives the protein CASSLASGGWNEQYF.

The chain links TRBV14 to TRBJ2-3, with D uncertain. The CDR3 has 15 residues. Trimming pared 0 bases from V and 4 bases from J, leaving 11 bases between. The germline CDR1 and CDR2 sequences are SGHDN and FVKESK. Written as DNA, the CDR3 is TGTGCCAGCAGCCAAGAATCCGGTCGGGCAGATACGCAGTATTTT. Translation: CASSQESGRADTQYF.

This chain connects TRBV12-3 or TRBV12-4 to TRBJ2-2, with 10 bases matching TRBD1. J gave up 5 bases and V 5 bases, and 5 bases lay outside the gene matches. The CDR3 covers 15 residues. The CDR3 sequence is CASSMGQGMTGELFF. CDR3 DNA sequence: TGTGCCAGCAGTATGGGACAGGGGATGACCGGGGAGCTGTTTTTT.

This clonotype was found a few times. V usage is TRBV2 and J usage is TRBJ2-2; no definite D call. The CDR3 extends over 15 amino acids. V lost 4 bases, J lost 0 bases, and 9 bases lay in between. Germline V gene sequence: CDR1 SNHLY, CDR2 FYNNEI. As DNA, the CDR3 is TGTGCCAGCAGTGCTACAGTTGCGAACACCGGGGAGCTGTTTTTT. It specifies CASSATVANTGELFF.

The chain carries TRBV25-1 and TRBJ2-5, with no clear D. This CDR3 spans 11 amino acids. Looked up from germline, CDR1 is MGHDK and CDR2 is SYGVNS. With 6 bases removed from V and 3 bases from J, the gap between germline ends came to 5 bases. CDR3 sequence (DNA): TGTGCCAGCAGAGGGAAAGAGACCCAGTACTTC. Its translation: CASRGKETQYF.

The chain links TRBV3-1 to TRBJ2-3; 8 positions agree with TRBD2. Germline V gene lookup returns CDR1 LGHDT and CDR2 YNNKEL (reference sequence). J lost 4 bases, V lost 4 bases, and 10 bases had no gene match. The CDR3 totals 16 residues. CDR3 sequence: CASSLSAGEGPDTQYF. CDR3 DNA: TGTGCCAGCAGCCTTTCAGCGGGAGAGGGTCCAGATACGCAGTATTTT.

A few counts support this clonotype. The J gene is TRBJ2-3, the V gene TRBV2; D tentatively reads TRBD1 or TRBD2 (5 bases each). CDR3 size: 18 residues. Trimming left V 3 bases short and J 2 bases short, with 21 bases between. Germline lookup yields CDR1 SNHLY and CDR2 FYNNEI. DNA for the CDR3: TGTGCCAGCAGTGAGAAAGGAGTTTGGGGGATGATCACAGATACGCAGTATTTT. It is translated as CASSEKGVWGMITDTQYF. Full variable domain (missing parts from reference TRBV2 and TRBJ2-3): EPEVTQTPSHQVTQMGQEVILRCVPISNHLYFYWYRQILGQKVEFLVSFYNNEISEKSEIFDDQFSVERPDGSNFTLKIRSTKLEDSAMYFCASSEKGVWGMITDTQYFGPGTRLTVL.

The chain carries TRBV4-1 and TRBJ2-2; D possibly corresponds to TRBD1 (6 bases). Per the germline V gene, CDR1 is MGHRA and CDR2 is YSYEKL. The CDR3 length is 15 residues. The V end was cut by 2 bases, the J end by 1 base, with 8 bases between. The DNA for the CDR3 is TGCGCCAGCAGCCAACTGACAGGGAACACCGGGGAGCTGTTTTTT. Its translation is CASSQLTGNTGELFF.

This chain connects TRBV20-1 to TRBJ1-2; TRBD1 aligns across 7 bases. V dropped 5 bases and J dropped 4; count of bases not matched to a gene: 7. Germline V gene lookup returns CDR1 DFQATT and CDR2 SNEGSKA (reference sequence). The CDR3 extends over 13 amino acids. The CDR3: CSASTGPSYGYTF. The CDR3 DNA is TGCAGTGCTTCGACAGGGCCAAGCTATGGCTACACCTTC.

This clonotype has only one observation. The chain carries TRBV6-6 and TRBJ2-5, with D unresolved. With 6 bases removed from V and 8 bases from J, the gap between germline ends came to 19 bases. CDR3 length equals 14 residues. Germline CDR1 and CDR2: MNHNY and SVGAGI (reference sequence). The DNA of the CDR3 is TGTGCCAGCAGCCAGCCGGCAGCCGCACTTACCCAGTACTTC. Translating gives CASSQPAAALTQYF.

The chain uses TRBV5-6 and TRBJ2-5, with 7 nucleotides matching TRBD2. J gave up 3 bases and V 1 base, and 6 bases lay outside the gene matches. The CDR3 consists of 15 residues. Germline assignment: CDR1 SGHDT and CDR2 YYEEEE. CDR3 DNA sequence: TGTGCCAGCAGCTTGCGAACTAGCGCAGAAGAGACCCAGTACTTC. As protein: CASSLRTSAEETQYF.

Turning to this clonotype: The final CDR3 position lacks the conserved phenylalanine or tryptophan, pointing to a likely read error. No DNA is shown, since the ends of the CDR3 on it are uncertain; the CDR3 is the one TCRdb lists. This CDR3 is CSESLSAFTI. The gene calls are TRBV29-1 and TRBJ2-7; TRBD1 is taken as the D call from the table, unchecked against the DNA. The germline gives CDR1 SQVTM, CDR2 ANQGSEA. The CDR3 has 10 residues if both end residues are counted.

The gene calls are TRBV6-2 or TRBV6-3 and TRBJ1-1, with a possible D match to TRBD1 (6 bases). In germline, CDR1 is MNHEY, CDR2 SVGEGT. Trimming stripped 5 bases from V and 0 bases from J, with 25 bases between. CDR3 size: 19 residues. For the CDR3, the DNA is TGTGCCAGCAGTCCTTTCCATTTTGGGACACTGGAATTGAACACTGAAGCTTTCTTT. This sequence encodes CASSPFHFGTLELNTEAFF.

This chain uses TRBV7-2 with TRBJ2-1; D gene ambiguous. This CDR3 contains 15 residues. CDR1 and CDR2 from the germline V gene are SGHTA and FQGNSA. V was shortened by 4 bases and J by 0 bases, with 10 bases between the two germline ends. CDR3 sequence: CASSYRAGSYNEQFF. CDR3 nucleotides: TGTGCCAGCAGCTACCGGGCCGGCTCCTACAATGAGCAGTTCTTC.

This clonotype was seen a handful of times. V usage is TRBV20-1 and J usage is TRBJ1-5; no clear D. CDR3 length equals 12 residues. V lost 7 bases, J lost 2 bases, and 9 bases lay in between. Germline lookup yields CDR1 DFQATT and CDR2 SNEGSKA (reference sequence). The CDR3 here is CSVVQGNQPQHF. For the CDR3, the DNA is TGCAGTGTGGTCCAGGGCAATCAGCCCCAGCATTTT.

This clonotype was detected only a few times. This chain connects TRBV3-1 to TRBJ2-2; D gene uncertain. CDR3 length equals 12 residues. Germline V gene data show CDR1 as LGHDT and CDR2 as YNNKEL (reference sequence). V was trimmed by 1 base and J by 8 bases, leaving 5 bases between them. Written as DNA, the CDR3 is TGTGCCAGCAGCCAAGCTTTGGGGGAGCTGTTTTTT. Its translation is CASSQALGELFF. Together with reference TRBV3-1 and TRBJ2-2, the CDR3 gives the full variable domain: DTAVSQTPKYLVTQMGNDKSIKCEQNLGHDTMYWYKQDSKKFLKIMFSYNNKELIINETVPNRFSPKSPDKAHLNLHINSLELGDSAVYFCASSQALGELFFGEGSRLTVL.

As DNA, the CDR3 is TGCAGTGCTAGGATACTAGCGGGAGGGTCCGATACGCAGTATTTT. It yields the protein CSARILAGGSDTQYF. The chain links TRBV20-1 to TRBJ2-3; 13 nucleotides match TRBD2. Germline CDR1 and CDR2: DFQATT and SNEGSKA (reference sequence). This CDR3 contains 15 residues. Trimming at V came to 3 bases and at J to 6 bases, leaving 6 bases not matched to a gene.

This clonotype was counted a few times. The V call is TRBV20-1, the J call TRBJ2-1; 14 nucleotides match TRBD2. V was clipped by 4 bases and J by 5 bases; unmatched bases: 1. Germline V gene data show CDR1 as DFQATT and CDR2 as SNEGSKA (reference sequence). This CDR3 spans 14 amino acids. The DNA of the CDR3 is TGCAGTGCTAAGGGACTAGCGGGGGACAATGAGCAGTTCTTC. Protein: CSAKGLAGDNEQFF.

This sequence joins TRBV29-1 and TRBJ2-1; D is possibly TRBD2 (5 bases). The CDR3 spans 16 residues. CDR1 and CDR2 from the germline V gene are SQVTM and ANQGSEA. Trimming left V 5 bases short and J 0 bases short, with 17 bases between. The CDR3: CSVPVARVSSYNEQFF. The DNA of the CDR3 is TGCAGCGTTCCGGTTGCGCGGGTTAGCTCCTACAATGAGCAGTTCTTC.

The V and J genes are TRBV27 and TRBJ2-7; D is ambiguous. V gave up 2 bases and J gave up 6 bases, with 14 bases separating them. The CDR3 has 14 amino acids. Germline assignment: CDR1 MNHEY and CDR2 SMNVEV (reference sequence). CDR3 in amino acids: CASSLKLPTAEQYF. The CDR3 DNA follows: TGTGCCAGCAGTTTAAAGCTCCCCACGGCCGAGCAGTACTTC.

The rearrangement joins TRBV3-1 to TRBJ2-5; weak D call: TRBD1 (6 bases). The CDR3 totals 14 residues. The V and J ends lost 4 bases and 2 bases respectively, with 11 bases between them. The germline V gene has CDR1 LGHDT and CDR2 YNNKEL (reference sequence). The CDR3 spells CASSRRTDQETQYF. In DNA form, the CDR3 reads TGTGCCAGCAGCCGAAGGACAGATCAAGAGACCCAGTACTTC.

The chain combines TRBV12-3 or TRBV12-4 with TRBJ2-5; D perhaps matches TRBD2 (6 bases). V lost 4 bases, J lost 5 bases, and 17 bases lay in between. This CDR3 comprises 15 residues. CDR3 sequence: CASSSYHLGRETQYF. The DNA of the CDR3 is TGTGCCAGCAGTTCTTATCATTTGGGGAGGGAGACCCAGTACTTC.

The chain couples TRBV4-1 to TRBJ1-6; D gene unclear. Trimming took off 0 bases at V and 0 bases at J, with 6 bases between the two ends. This CDR3 is 16 amino acids long. CDR1 and CDR2 from the germline V gene are MGHRA and YSYEKL. The DNA of the CDR3 is TGCGCCAGCAGCCAAGAACGGCTCTCCTATAATTCACCCCTCCACTTT. Its protein is CASSQERLSYNSPLHF.